This is a list of T cell receptor beta chains from one sample in a study of glioma-infiltrating T cells. One entry per CDR3 protein results from TCRdb running MiXCR on the multiplex PCR reads. The data show fewer than 200,000 distinct CDR3 sequences, approximately 30% seen once. Sequenced: glioma tissue, nonneoplastic brain tissue, or PBMCs (not recorded which). The receptors stem from a human donor with low-grade glioma or glioblastoma, undergoing nonglioma brain surgery, or in good health (not recorded which). CDR3s include the opening cysteine and the closing phenylalanine or tryptophan. Fields, in order: D gene, clone size, V gene, J gene, CDR3 DNA, CDR3 protein. A D gene is named only where the DNA matches it firmly. Some rows have no size entry. The others give once, few or many, or a class for an expanded clone.

D: -; size: -; V: TRBV27; J: TRBJ1-4; DNA: TGTGCCAGCAGTTTATCCCCTGGGGGGCATCGTGAAAAACTGTTTTTT; CDR3: CASSLSPGGHREKLFF
D: -; size: many; V: TRBV7-8; J: TRBJ2-7; DNA: TGTGCCAGCAGTAATCCACAAAACTACGAGCAGTACTTC; CDR3: CASSNPQNYEQYF
D: -; size: -; V: TRBV5-5; J: TRBJ2-3; DNA: TGTGCCAGCAGCTCCCAAGGGCCTTATACGCAGTGTTTT; CDR3: CASSSQGPYTQCF
D: -; size: many; V: TRBV7-3; J: TRBJ2-1; DNA: TGTGCCAGCAGCTTAGGGGTTAATTCCTACAATGAGCAGTTCTTC; CDR3: CASSLGVNSYNEQFF
D: -; size: many; V: TRBV7-9; J: TRBJ2-1; DNA: TGTGCCAGCAGGCCGGGACCCAATGAGCAGTTCTTC; CDR3: CASRPGPNEQFF
D: -; size: many; V: TRBV6-1; J: TRBJ2-3; DNA: TGTGCCAGCCGGGCCAGGAGCACAGATACGCAGTATTTT; CDR3: CASRARSTDTQYF
D: -; size: many; V: TRBV10-3; J: TRBJ1-4; DNA: TGTGCCATCAGTGAGAACCTACTCGGGGAAAAACTGTTTTTT; CDR3: CAISENLLGEKLFF
D: TRBD1; size: many; V: TRBV12-3/TRBV12-4; J: TRBJ1-5; DNA: TGTGCCAGCAGTCCTGGGACAGGGGACGGCAATCAGCCCCAGCATTTT; CDR3: CASSPGTGDGNQPQHF
D: -; size: many; V: TRBV12-3/TRBV12-4; J: TRBJ1-4; DNA: TGTGCCAGCAGTCCCGTATACAGGGTCGATGAAAAACTGTTTTTT; CDR3: CASSPVYRVDEKLFF
D: -; size: -; V: TRBV7-2; J: TRBJ2-7; DNA: -; CDR3: CASSFYICSASIDIYEQYF
D: TRBD1; size: -; V: TRBV18; J: TRBJ2-5; DNA: TGTGCCAGCTCACCCCTTCGGACAGGGGGCTTACAAGAGACCCAGTACTTC; CDR3: CASSPLRTGGLQETQYF
D: -; size: few; V: TRBV29-1; J: TRBJ2-2; DNA: TGCAGCGTTGTTCAAAGCCCGAACACCGGGGAGCTGTTTTTT; CDR3: CSVVQSPNTGELFF
D: -; size: -; V: TRBV30; J: TRBJ1-1; DNA: TGTGCCTGGAATCGCGGGGGTGAAGCTTTCTTT; CDR3: CAWNRGGEAFF
D: TRBD1; size: once; V: TRBV6-2/TRBV6-3; J: TRBJ1-2; DNA: TGTGCCAGCAGTTACACAGGGGACGACTATGGCTACACCTTC; CDR3: CASSYTGDDYGYTF
D: -; size: many; V: TRBV29-1; J: TRBJ1-5; DNA: TGCAGCGTTTCAGAGTATAGCAATCAGCCCCAGCATTTT; CDR3: CSVSEYSNQPQHF
D: -; size: many; V: TRBV27; J: TRBJ2-1; DNA: TGTGCCAGCAGTTCCGGGACAACTTTCCTTGGGCAGTTCTTC; CDR3: CASSSGTTFLGQFF
D: -; size: few; V: TRBV12-3/TRBV12-4; J: TRBJ1-3; DNA: TGTGCCAGCAGTTTGTGGGACATAACCAATTTT; CDR3: CASSLWDITNF
D: -; size: -; V: TRBV11-2; J: TRBJ2-5; DNA: TGTGCCAGCAGCCCAACACCGACAGGCCAAGAGACCCAGTACTTC; CDR3: CASSPTPTGQETQYF
D: TRBD2; size: few; V: TRBV28; J: TRBJ2-7; DNA: TGTGCCAGCAGTTTAAGCTTATCGTCCCAGCGGGGTACCTCCTACGAGCAGTACTTC; CDR3: CASSLSLSSQRGTSYEQYF
D: -; size: few; V: TRBV28; J: TRBJ2-7; DNA: TGTGCCAGCAGCCCCCCGAGGGAATCGACTAGCGAGCAGTACTTC; CDR3: CASSPPRESTSEQYF
D: TRBD1; size: -; V: TRBV2; J: TRBJ1-4; DNA: TGTGCCAGCAGTAACCAGGGGGCGCGTAATGAAAAACTGTTTTTT; CDR3: CASSNQGARNEKLFF
D: TRBD1; size: many; V: TRBV15; J: TRBJ2-5; DNA: TGTGCCGCCAGCAGGGAGTACAGGGGTCAAGAGACCCAGTACTTC; CDR3: CAASREYRGQETQYF
D: -; size: -; V: TRBV7-9; J: TRBJ2-3; DNA: TGTGCCAGCAGCCGCCAGAGGGGCACAGATACGCAGTATTTT; CDR3: CASSRQRGTDTQYF
D: TRBD1; size: -; V: TRBV29-1; J: TRBJ1-4; DNA: TGCAACGGAAAGACAGGGGGTAATGAAAAACTGTTTTTT; CDR3: CNGKTGGNEKLFF
D: TRBD2; size: many; V: TRBV2; J: TRBJ2-1; DNA: TGTGCCAGCAGTGAATGGACTAGCGGGAGTATGGTGTACAATGAGCAGTTCTTC; CDR3: CASSEWTSGSMVYNEQFF
D: -; size: many; V: TRBV28; J: TRBJ2-1; DNA: TGTGCCAGCAGAAAACGCATAGCCTACAATGAGCAGTTCTTC; CDR3: CASRKRIAYNEQFF
D: -; size: many; V: TRBV20-1; J: TRBJ2-2; DNA: TGCAGTGCTAGAGATCAACTAGGGAACACCGGGGAGCTGTTTTTT; CDR3: CSARDQLGNTGELFF
D: -; size: few; V: TRBV18; J: TRBJ2-5; DNA: TGTGCCAGCTCACCGCTGAAAGGGGGGTTGGAGACCCAGTACTTC; CDR3: CASSPLKGGLETQYF
D: -; size: once; V: TRBV4-2; J: TRBJ1-1; DNA: TGTGCCAGAAGCCAAGCGAGCAGACGGGACACTGAAGCTTTCTTT; CDR3: CARSQASRRDTEAFF
D: TRBD1; size: many; V: TRBV6-2/TRBV6-3; J: TRBJ1-2; DNA: TGTGCCAGCAGACCGACAGGGGGCCTAAAAGGTGGCTACACCTTC; CDR3: CASRPTGGLKGGYTF
D: -; size: many; V: TRBV7-2; J: TRBJ2-3; DNA: TGTGCCAGCAGCTTAGTGGCGGTTACAGATACGCAGTATTTT; CDR3: CASSLVAVTDTQYF
D: TRBD2; size: many; V: TRBV6-2/TRBV6-3; J: TRBJ2-1; DNA: TGTGCCAGCAGTCCATCCACTAGCGGGAGGGCCAGTCTCTTCTACAATGAGCAGTTCTTC; CDR3: CASSPSTSGRASLFYNEQFF
D: -; size: many; V: TRBV2; J: TRBJ2-7; DNA: TGTGCCAGCAGCCGGGAACAGGGCTCCTACGAGCAGTACTTC; CDR3: CASSREQGSYEQYF
D: -; size: -; V: TRBV29-1; J: TRBJ2-7; DNA: TGCAGCGTTGAATTTGTGACAGCGAGCTCCTACGAGCAGTACTTC; CDR3: CSVEFVTASSYEQYF
D: TRBD1; size: -; V: TRBV3-1; J: TRBJ1-2; DNA: TGTGCCAGCAGCGTGGACAGGATCTCCTATGGCTACACCTTC; CDR3: CASSVDRISYGYTF
D: TRBD1; size: -; V: TRBV29-1; J: TRBJ2-7; DNA: TGCAGCGTTAGGGACAGGGGGCGGTCTTACGAGCAGTACTTC; CDR3: CSVRDRGRSYEQYF
D: TRBD1; size: few; V: TRBV5-4; J: TRBJ1-3; DNA: TGTGCCAGCAGCTTGGCGGGACAGGGGGCGATGGGAAACACCATATATTTT; CDR3: CASSLAGQGAMGNTIYF
D: TRBD2; size: -; V: TRBV3-1; J: TRBJ2-1; DNA: TGTGCCAGCTTCGGGCTTCAAGGTAGCGGGACATACAATGAGCAGTTCTTC; CDR3: CASFGLQGSGTYNEQFF
D: -; size: -; V: TRBV27; J: TRBJ1-1; DNA: TGTGCCAGCTCCCCGGGGGGGGCTGGGGTCGCTGAAGCTTTCTTT; CDR3: CASSPGGAGVAEAFF
D: TRBD2; size: few; V: TRBV29-1; J: TRBJ2-5; DNA: TGCAGCGTTGGGAGGCGGGAGGCTGAGACCCAGTACTTC; CDR3: CSVGRREAETQYF
D: TRBD1; size: few; V: TRBV29-1; J: TRBJ2-7; DNA: TGCAGCGTCCCGGGACAGGGGGCTGGAGAGCAGTACTTC; CDR3: CSVPGQGAGEQYF
D: -; size: -; V: TRBV29-1; J: TRBJ2-1; DNA: TGCAGCGTTGCGTCCATTACCTCCTACAATGAGCAGTTCTTC; CDR3: CSVASITSYNEQFF
D: TRBD2; size: -; V: TRBV20-1; J: TRBJ2-1; DNA: TGCAGTGCTAGATCCGGGACTAGCGGGGGGACCTACAATGAGCAGTTCTTC; CDR3: CSARSGTSGGTYNEQFF
D: TRBD2; size: few; V: TRBV5-4; J: TRBJ2-3; DNA: TGTGCCAGCAGCTGGGGGACTAGCGGGACGACAGATACGCAGTATTTT; CDR3: CASSWGTSGTTDTQYF
D: TRBD2; size: -; V: TRBV29-1; J: TRBJ2-7; DNA: TGCAGCGTTGTTGTAGCGGGAGCCCCACACTTC; CDR3: CSVVVAGAPHF
D: -; size: many; V: TRBV6-1; J: TRBJ2-7; DNA: TGTGCCAGCGTAGCCTACGAGCAGTACTTC; CDR3: CASVAYEQYF
D: -; size: -; V: TRBV12-3/TRBV12-4; J: TRBJ2-5; DNA: TGTGCCAGCACGAGGAGCCCCCAGGGAGCAGAGACCCAGTACTTC; CDR3: CASTRSPQGAETQYF